Following are 2 T cell receptor beta chains from one sample sequenced in a study of T cell changes during pregnancy in multiple sclerosis. Profiling relied on immunoSEQ multiplex PCR, and the TCRdb table lists in-frame clones only, not all of them. The table includes just over 40,000 clones, over 80% detected once. The source was peripheral blood, collected in the first trimester of pregnancy. The receptors here all came from a female donor in good health, enrolled as a control in a pregnancy study.

This chain uses TRBV4-3 with TRBJ2-7, with a possible D match to TRBD2 (5 bases). V was trimmed by 3 bases and J by 0 bases, leaving 12 bases between them. The CDR3 sequence is 15 residues long. CDR1 is LGHNA and CDR2 is YSLEER in the germline V gene. The CDR3 sequence is CASSQASGSSYEQYF. The CDR3 nucleotides read TGCGCCAGCAGCCAGGCCTCGGGGAGCTCCTACGAGCAGTACTTC.

As to this clone: At one end the junction does not follow the germline gene, possibly because of a read error. This chain connects TRBV19 to TRBJ1-2; no definite D call. Germline V lookup: CDR1 LNHDA, CDR2 SQIVND (reference sequence). The CDR3 consists of 14 residues. This chain's CDR3 is CASSTSAGERLGGF. The CDR3 DNA follows: TGTGCCAGTAGTACCTCGGCGGGCGAGCGGCTCGGCGGTTTC.